This passage covers 16 T cell receptor beta chains from one sample sequenced in a study of PD-1 blockade in mismatch repair-deficient tumors. Method: immunoSEQ multiplex PCR; TCRdb's copy keeps in-frame clones and lacks some. The table lists some 110,000 clones, over 60% of them singletons. The source was peripheral blood, collected roughly 13 months after starting pembrolizumab. Source of these receptors: an adult with mismatch repair-deficient cancer.

The genes are TRBV30 and TRBJ1-1, with D uncertain. Looked up from germline, CDR1 is GTSNPN and CDR2 is SVGIG (reference sequence). V gave up 1 base and J gave up 4 bases, with 10 bases separating them. CDR3 length equals 13 residues. CDR3 DNA sequence: TGTGCCTGGAGTGAGCGCCCGGGCACTGAAGCTTTCTTT. Translation: CAWSERPGTEAFF.

The rearrangement joins TRBV11-3 to TRBJ1-1; TRBD1 aligns across 7 bases. Germline loops: CDR1 SGHNT, CDR2 YENEEA. J was trimmed by 5 bases and V by 5 bases; bases with no gene match: 14. The CDR3 length is 16 residues. DNA of the CDR3: TGTGCCAGCAGCCCTGACGCGGGCCCCAGGGGGACTGAAGCTTTCTTT. Translation: CASSPDAGPRGTEAFF.

The J gene is TRBJ1-2, the V gene TRBV5-1; D call uncertain. Germline V gives CDR1 SGHRS, CDR2 YFSETQ. The CDR3 covers 14 residues. Trimming took 0 bases from V and 2 from J, leaving 8 bases between them. The CDR3 loop is CASSLVPENYGYTF. In DNA form, the CDR3 reads TGCGCCAGCAGCTTGGTGCCGGAGAACTATGGCTACACCTTC.

The chain links TRBV7-9 to TRBJ2-7; D is unclear. There are 11 residues in the CDR3. The V gene's germline CDR1 is SEHNR and CDR2 FQNEAQ (reference sequence). V lost 5 bases, J lost 3 bases, and 5 bases lay in between. The CDR3 DNA sequence: TGTGCCAGCAGCATCCGCTACGAGCAGTACTTC. Residues: CASSIRYEQYF.

This chain connects TRBV9 to TRBJ1-1; 7 bases line up with TRBD1. V dropped 0 bases and J dropped 3; count of bases not matched to a gene: 5. The CDR3 sequence is 15 residues long. Germline-derived CDR1 and CDR2 are SGDLS and YYNGEE. In nucleotides, the CDR3 is TGTGCCAGCAGCGTAGAGGGCAGGGGGTACACTGAAGCTTTCTTT. It encodes CASSVEGRGYTEAFF.

The V and J genes are TRBV18 and TRBJ2-7, with a possible D match to TRBD1 (5 bases). This CDR3 is 13 amino acids long. The germline V gene has CDR1 KGHSH and CDR2 LQKENI. V was pared by 3 bases and J by 5 bases, with 11 bases between. The CDR3 loop is CASSPAGFNEQYF. The DNA for the CDR3 is TGTGCCAGCTCACCCGCAGGGTTCAACGAGCAGTACTTC.

The chain recombines TRBV5-1 with TRBJ1-1, with D tentatively TRBD1 (5 bases). This CDR3 is 14 amino acids long. V lost 4 bases and J lost 4, with 14 bases in between. Germline CDR1 and CDR2: SGHRS and YFSETQ. The CDR3 here is CASSGGQIFTEAFF. CDR3 DNA sequence: TGCGCCAGCAGCGGCGGACAAATTTTCACTGAAGCTTTCTTT.

The V gene is TRBV30, the J gene TRBJ1-6; 8 bases are a match to TRBD1. Germline V gene lookup returns CDR1 GTSNPN and CDR2 SVGIG (reference sequence). This CDR3 has 13 amino acids. The ends lost 2 bases at V and 8 bases at J; junction bases unmatched: 2. CDR3 sequence: CAWSTDRDSPLHF. The CDR3 DNA reads as TGTGCCTGGAGTACGGACAGGGATTCACCCCTCCACTTT.

Points on this clone: One junction end does not reproduce the germline sequence, and a read error may be involved. This rearrangement joins TRBV11-2 to TRBJ1-5, with TRBD1 matching over 8 bases. The CDR3 loop spans 15 amino acids. The germline V gene encodes CDR1 SGHAT and CDR2 FQNNGV. CDR3 sequence: CASSVETGGNQPQHF. CDR3 nucleotide sequence: TGTGCCAGCAGCGTAGAGACAGGGGGCAATCAGCCCCAGCATTTT.

This clone has a single count. The chain uses TRBV7-2 and TRBJ1-4; D is perhaps TRBD1 (5 bases). Germline V lookup: CDR1 SGHTA, CDR2 FQGNSA. This CDR3 region has 15 residues. V was pared by 6 bases and J by 0 bases, with 11 bases between. CDR3 DNA sequence: TGTGCCAGCAGGCGGAGGGGCGCAACTAATGAAAAACTGTTTTTT. It translates to CASRRRGATNEKLFF.

Note on this clone: At the DNA level, this CDR3 is encoded by other sequences in the same sample as well. The chain couples TRBV6-6 to TRBJ1-2; D uncertain. V lost 6 bases and J lost 2, with 7 bases in between. CDR3 length: 12 amino acids. Germline CDR1 MNHNY, CDR2 SVGAGI (reference sequence). This CDR3 is CASSPDNYGYTF. The CDR3 DNA sequence: TGTGCCAGCAGCCCGGACAACTATGGCTACACCTTC.

CDR3 bases: TGTGCCTGGAACCCGGCAGATGGAATATACAATGAGCAGTTCTTC. This encodes CAWNPADGIYNEQFF. The rearrangement uses TRBV30 and TRBJ2-1, with no clear D. CDR3 size: 15 residues. Germline V CDR1 and CDR2: GTSNPN, SVGIG (reference sequence). V lost 4 bases and J lost 4, with 17 bases in between.

The chain joins TRBV18 to TRBJ2-2; maybe TRBD2 (6 bases). This CDR3 comprises 14 residues. Trimming removed 2 bases at V and 6 bases at J, with 10 bases between. The germline V gene has CDR1 KGHSH and CDR2 LQKENI. In nucleotides, the CDR3 is TGTGCCAGCTCACCAGCGGGAAAGGCCGGGGAGCTGTTTTTT. Translated: CASSPAGKAGELFF.

The rearrangement uses TRBV7-2 and TRBJ2-7; 15 positions match TRBD2. Germline CDR1 and CDR2: SGHTA and FQGNSA. CDR3 length equals 16 residues. With V trimmed by 5 bases and J by 4 bases, 6 bases remained unmatched. The CDR3 is CASSPGTSGGKYEQYF. In DNA form, the CDR3 reads TGTGCCAGCAGCCCCGGGACTAGCGGGGGGAAATACGAGCAGTACTTC.

The chain couples TRBV7-3 to TRBJ1-1; D not resolved. V was cut by 3 bases and J by 4 bases, with 9 bases left in between. Looked up from germline, CDR1 is SGHTA and CDR2 is FQGTGA. This CDR3 contains 13 residues. CDR3 in amino acids: CASSFDGRTEAFF. The CDR3 DNA follows: TGTGCCAGCAGCTTTGACGGTCGCACTGAAGCTTTCTTT.

The gene calls are TRBV27 and TRBJ2-5; D is possibly TRBD1 or TRBD2 (5 bases each). The CDR3 extends over 16 amino acids. V lost 3 bases, J lost 4 bases, and 18 bases lay in between. CDR1 and CDR2 from the germline V gene are MNHEY and SMNVEV (reference sequence). CDR3 protein: CASSLYSQGRVETQYF. The DNA of the CDR3 is TGTGCCAGCAGTTTGTACTCGCAGGGACGGGTAGAGACCCAGTACTTC.